One and the same sample provided the 29 T cell receptor beta chains below, sequenced in a study of T cells in localized non-small cell lung cancer. The method was immunoSEQ multiplex PCR; TCRdb's version includes in-frame clones alone and lacks a portion of them. The table includes roughly 64,000 clones, 81% detected once. Source: PBMCs, taken before any cancer treatment. All receptors come from a man aged 35 to 69 with stage II lung adenocarcinoma.

This chain links TRBV4-1 with TRBJ1-1; perhaps TRBD1 as D (6 bases). Between the trimmed V and J ends, which lost 2 bases and 4 bases, there was a span of 11 bases. Germline V CDR1 and CDR2: MGHRA, YSYEKL. This CDR3 has 14 residues. The CDR3 here is CASSQQQGSTEAFF. The CDR3 DNA reads TGCGCCAGCAGCCAACAACAGGGAAGCACTGAAGCTTTCTTT.

In this sample, this clone turned up a few times. The rearrangement joins TRBV2 to TRBJ2-7; 9 nucleotides line up with TRBD1. V was pared by 8 bases and J by 5 bases, with 7 bases of the junction left unmatched. Per the germline V gene, CDR1 is SNHLY and CDR2 is FYNNEI. The CDR3 is 13 residues long. CDR3 DNA sequence: TGTGCCAGCTCGGGACAGGGAGTCCACGAGCAGTACTTC. Its protein product is CASSGQGVHEQYF.

The chain has TRBV5-1 and TRBJ2-2; the match to TRBD1 covers 8 bases. The J segment lost 5 bases and the V segment lost 2 bases, leaving 5 bases of the junction unmatched. Germline CDR1 reads SGHRS; CDR2 reads YFSETQ. The CDR3 is made up of 15 amino acids. The CDR3 DNA sequence: TGCGCCAGCAGCTTAGAGACAGGGGCAACCGGGGAGCTGTTTTTT. Translated, it gives CASSLETGATGELFF.

This chain links TRBV7-8 with TRBJ2-1, with D unresolved. The germline CDR1 and CDR2 sequences are SGHVS and FQNEAQ. V gave up 6 bases and J gave up 6 bases, with 6 bases separating them. The CDR3 spans 11 residues. CDR3 sequence (DNA): TGTGCCAGCAGGCCAGGCAATGAGCAGTTCTTC. Translating gives CASRPGNEQFF.

The chain employs TRBV27 and TRBJ1-2; the match to TRBD1 covers 7 bases. V dropped 2 bases and J dropped 2; count of bases not matched to a gene: 2. Germline CDR1 is MNHEY and CDR2 is SMNVEV (reference sequence). This CDR3 has 14 residues. The CDR3 here is CASSLGRGNYGYTF. In nucleotides, the CDR3 is TGTGCCAGCAGTTTAGGCAGGGGGAACTATGGCTACACCTTC.

The CDR3, as DNA: TGTGCCAGCAGCCCACCCCAGGGTGAAGCTTTCTTT. As protein: CASSPPQGEAFF. This rearrangement joins TRBV7-3 to TRBJ1-1; possible D gene TRBD1, 5 bases. CDR3 size: 12 residues. V was pared by 5 bases and J by 7 bases, with 11 bases between. The germline V gene has CDR1 SGHTA and CDR2 FQGTGA.

The gene calls are TRBV9 and TRBJ2-2; 10 bases align to TRBD2. This CDR3 has 16 residues. The ends lost 4 bases at V and 5 bases at J; junction bases unmatched: 8. Germline V gene sequence: CDR1 SGDLS, CDR2 YYNGEE. CDR3 sequence reads: CASSPGAGGVTGELFF. Here the CDR3 DNA reads TGTGCCAGCAGCCCGGGAGCGGGAGGGGTGACCGGGGAGCTGTTTTTT.

V and J are TRBV27 and TRBJ2-7; no definite D call. Trimming cost V 0 bases and J 6 bases, with 3 bases left between them. Germline V gene lookup returns CDR1 MNHEY and CDR2 SMNVEV (reference sequence). The CDR3 spans 11 residues. CDR3 amino acids: CASSLSGEQYF. The CDR3 nucleotides read TGTGCCAGCAGTTTATCGGGCGAGCAGTACTTC.

The gene calls are TRBV14 and TRBJ2-2; 7 bases fit TRBD2. With 4 bases clipped from V and 3 bases from J, the junction kept 8 bases outside the gene matches. This CDR3 comprises 16 residues. Germline V gives CDR1 SGHDN, CDR2 FVKESK. As DNA, the CDR3 is TGTGCCAGCAGCCGAGGGAGGACTAGGCACACCGGGGAGCTGTTTTTT. Translating it yields CASSRGRTRHTGELFF. The full variable domain, in which reference TRBV14 and TRBJ2-2 provide the parts outside the CDR3, is EAGVTQFPSHSVIEKGQTVTLRCDPISGHDNLYWYRRVMGKEIKFLLHFVKESKQDESGMPNNRFLAERTGGTYSTLKVQPAELEDSGVYFCASSRGRTRHTGELFFGEGSRLTVL.

This clone has just a few counts. This sequence joins TRBV7-3 and TRBJ1-1; possibly TRBD1 for D (5 bases). V was pared by 2 bases and J by 1 base, with 11 bases between. Looked up from germline, CDR1 is SGHTA and CDR2 is FQGTGA. This CDR3 contains 15 residues. The CDR3 bases are TGTGCCAGCAGCTTATCGGGGGGATCGAACACTGAAGCTTTCTTT. Its translation: CASSLSGGSNTEAFF.

The chain combines TRBV29-1 with TRBJ1-3, with D perhaps matching TRBD1 (5 bases). Germline V gene lookup returns CDR1 SQVTM and CDR2 ANQGSEA. The CDR3 length is 16 residues. The V and J ends lost 4 bases and 0 bases respectively, with 16 bases between them. The CDR3 DNA reads as TGCAGCGTTGGTGGGGGACTCCGAAGCTCTGGAAACACCATATATTTT. Protein product: CSVGGGLRSSGNTIYF.

CDR3 sequence reads: CASSLDSGADTEAFF. As DNA, the CDR3 is TGTGCCAGCAGCCTGGACAGTGGGGCGGACACTGAAGCTTTCTTT. This sequence joins TRBV5-6 and TRBJ1-1, with D perhaps TRBD1 (6 bases). The CDR3 extends over 15 amino acids. With 4 bases removed from V and 3 bases from J, the gap between germline ends came to 16 bases. Germline CDR1 and CDR2: SGHDT and YYEEEE. Together with reference TRBV5-6 and TRBJ1-1, the CDR3 gives the full variable domain: DAGVTQSPTHLIKTRGQQVTLRCSPKSGHDTVSWYQQALGQGPQFIFQYYEEEERQRGNFPDRFSGHQFPNYSSELNVNALLLGDSALYLCASSLDSGADTEAFFGQGTRLTVV.

The gene calls are TRBV30 and TRBJ1-4, with 7 bases aligning to TRBD1. Trimming took 3 bases from V and 5 from J; bases not matched to a gene: 0. The CDR3 sequence is 12 residues long. CDR1 is GTSNPN and CDR2 is SVGIG in the germline V gene (reference sequence). The CDR3 here is CAWRQGNEKLFF. Here the CDR3 DNA reads TGTGCCTGGAGACAGGGGAATGAAAAACTGTTTTTT. Combining the CDR3 with reference TRBV30 and TRBJ1-4 gives the whole variable domain SQTIHQWPATLVQPVGSPLSLECTVEGTSNPNLYWYRQAAGRGLQLLFYSVGIGQISSEVPQNLSASRPQDRQFILSSKKLLLSDSGFYLCAWRQGNEKLFFGSGTQLSVL.

The chain employs TRBV29-1 and TRBJ2-7, with 8 bases that match TRBD1. The CDR3 consists of 11 residues. CDR1 is SQVTM, CDR2 ANQGSEA, per germline. V lost 4 bases and J lost 4; bases outside the gene matches: 0. The CDR3 DNA reads as TGCAGCGTTGGGGACAGGTACGAGCAGTACTTC. Translated, it gives CSVGDRYEQYF.

The rearrangement links TRBV7-9 to TRBJ1-4, with a possible D match to TRBD1 (5 bases). Trimming took 4 bases from V and 0 from J, leaving 12 bases between them. There are 16 residues in the CDR3. The germline gives CDR1 SEHNR, CDR2 FQNEAQ (reference sequence). CDR3 nucleotides: TGTGCCAGCAGCTCGGGGACGTTCGCAACTAATGAAAAACTGTTTTTT. Amino acids: CASSSGTFATNEKLFF.

CDR3: CASSQSSGMAYEQYF. Here the CDR3 DNA reads TGTGCCAGCAGCCAGTCTAGCGGGATGGCCTACGAGCAGTACTTC. The V call is TRBV14, the J call TRBJ2-7; 9 bases align to TRBD2. Trimming took 3 bases from V and 2 from J; bases not matched to a gene: 5. The germline V gene has CDR1 SGHDN and CDR2 FVKESK. CDR3 length: 15 residues.

The chain has TRBV6-1 and TRBJ2-1; TRBD1 is a possible D gene (5 bases). Trimming cost V 7 bases and J 8 bases, with 18 bases left between them. Germline V gene lookup returns CDR1 MNHNS and CDR2 SASEGT. The CDR3 length is 14 residues. The CDR3 protein is CASTHGGRVYEQFF. The CDR3 DNA is TGTGCCAGCACCCATGGCGGCAGGGTATATGAGCAGTTCTTC.

This chain uses TRBV18 with TRBJ1-5; D uncertain. The V gene lost 3 bases and the J gene lost 5 bases, with 11 bases spanning the gap. Germline V gives CDR1 KGHSH, CDR2 LQKENI. The CDR3 loop spans 14 amino acids. CDR3 sequence reads: CASSPMGLDQPQHF. The DNA of the CDR3 is TGTGCCAGCTCACCTATGGGCTTAGATCAGCCCCAGCATTTT.

This rearrangement joins TRBV29-1 to TRBJ1-2; D is ambiguous. This CDR3 contains 14 residues. Germline V lookup: CDR1 SQVTM, CDR2 ANQGSEA. V was cut by 0 bases and J by 4 bases, with 12 bases left in between. The CDR3 DNA is TGCAGCGTTGAAGATAGCCTCCTCGGCTATGGCTACACCTTC. Its translation is CSVEDSLLGYGYTF.

V usage is TRBV4-3 and J usage is TRBJ1-5; 7 nucleotides line up with TRBD1. Trimming at V came to 2 bases and at J to 2 bases, leaving 3 bases not matched to a gene. Germline V CDR1 and CDR2: LGHNA, YSLEER. This CDR3 has 15 amino acids. CDR3 loop: CASSQSGQGNQPQHF. The CDR3 DNA reads as TGCGCCAGCAGCCAATCCGGACAGGGCAATCAGCCCCAGCATTTT.

In regard to this clone: An end of the junction does not agree with germline; a read error may underlie this. The J gene is TRBJ2-7, the V gene TRBV7-9, with a tentative D call TRBD2 (6 bases). Germline-derived CDR1 and CDR2 are SEHNR and FQNEAQ (reference sequence). The CDR3 length is 14 residues. In DNA form, the CDR3 reads TGTGCCAGCAGCTTAGGGGCCTCCGAGGGACTGCGGGACTTC. It yields the protein CASSLGASEGLRDF.

The chain links TRBV2 to TRBJ1-1, with D unresolved. Trimming stripped 5 bases from V and 1 base from J, with 17 bases between. The CDR3 loop spans 16 amino acids. Germline V lookup: CDR1 SNHLY, CDR2 FYNNEI. The DNA for the CDR3 is TGTGCCAGCAGTCTTGAGCCCAGGCTACCGAACACTGAAGCTTTCTTT. Translated, it gives CASSLEPRLPNTEAFF.

This clone has just a few counts. This chain connects TRBV6-1 to TRBJ1-2; D not certain. Germline V gene sequence: CDR1 MNHNS, CDR2 SASEGT. The CDR3 is 13 residues long. V was cut by 3 bases and J by 1 base, with 6 bases left in between. CDR3 DNA sequence: TGTGCCAGCAGTGACCGGGGTAACTATGGCTACACCTTC. Translating gives CASSDRGNYGYTF.

The chain combines TRBV9 with TRBJ2-3; 14 bases match TRBD2. The germline V gene encodes CDR1 SGDLS and CDR2 YYNGEE. J was trimmed by 9 bases and V by 5 bases; bases with no gene match: 5. CDR3 length equals 14 residues. CDR3 amino acids: CASSRLAGGPTQYF. DNA for the CDR3: TGTGCCAGCAGTAGACTAGCGGGAGGGCCCACGCAGTATTTT. Filled out from reference TRBV9 and TRBJ2-3, the complete variable domain reads DSGVTQTPKHLITATGQRVTLRCSPRSGDLSVYWYQQSLDQGLQFLIQYYNGEERAKGNILERFSAQQFPDLHSELNLSSLELGDSALYFCASSRLAGGPTQYFGPGTRLTVL.

This chain connects TRBV11-2 to TRBJ1-4, with D possibly being TRBD1 (6 bases). The length of the CDR3 is 16 residues. V lost 5 bases, J lost 3 bases, and 16 bases lay in between. The germline V gene encodes CDR1 SGHAT and CDR2 FQNNGV. CDR3 in DNA: TGTGCCAGCAGCCCTTCGGGAGGGGGAGCTAATGAAAAACTGTTTTTT. Amino acid sequence: CASSPSGGGANEKLFF.

V is TRBV6-5 and J is TRBJ1-6; TRBD1 matches 7 bases. Germline loops: CDR1 MNHEY, CDR2 SVGAGI. With 5 bases clipped from V and 10 bases from J, the junction kept 11 bases outside the gene matches. The CDR3 contains 15 residues. This CDR3 is CASSPGTAPSSPLHF. For the CDR3, the DNA is TGTGCCAGCAGTCCGGGGACAGCCCCGTCGTCACCCCTCCACTTT.

On this clone: The junction departs from the called germline gene at one end, perhaps through a read error. The chain is built from TRBV7-7 and TRBJ2-1, with 8 bases that match TRBD2. From germline, CDR1 is SSHAT and CDR2 FNYEAQ (reference sequence). This CDR3 has 15 residues. CDR3 coding DNA: TGTGCTAGCAGCTTAGGGCCCGGGGGGGCGAATGAGCAGTTCTTC. The encoded protein is CASSLGPGGANEQFF. Together with reference TRBV7-7 and TRBJ2-1, the CDR3 gives the full variable domain: GAGVSQSPRYKVTKRGQDVTLRCDPISSHATLYWYQQALGQGPEFLTYFNYEAQPDKSGLPSDRFSAERPEGSISTLTIQRTEQRDSAMYRCASSLGPGGANEQFFGPGTRLTVL.

The chain uses TRBV28 and TRBJ2-7; weak D call: TRBD2 (5 bases). CDR1 and CDR2 from the germline V gene are MDHEN and SYDVKM. CDR3 size: 17 residues. V was trimmed by 2 bases and J by 5 bases, leaving 22 bases between them. CDR3 residues: CASSLNSGVLESHEQYF. In nucleotides, the CDR3 is TGTGCCAGCAGTTTAAATTCCGGGGTCCTGGAGTCCCACGAGCAGTACTTC.

The genes are TRBV5-8 and TRBJ2-5, with unresolved D. Germline V gene data show CDR1 as SGHTS and CDR2 as YDEGEE. CDR3 length: 14 amino acids. Trimming cost V 1 base and J 5 bases, with 12 bases left between them. CDR3 in amino acids: CASSLSPSGETQYF. The DNA for the CDR3 is TGTGCCAGCAGCTTGTCCCCTAGTGGGGAGACCCAGTACTTC.